These T cell receptor beta chains were read from a single sample in a study of sequential checkpoint blockade in melanoma. TCRdb keeps only in-frame clones here, not all; method: immunoSEQ multiplex PCR. This sample yields around 18,000 clones, of which roughly 74% are seen a single time; about 37% belongs to the top ten. Sequenced material: CD8+ T cells sorted from blood (inferred from file names), taken from a patient given nivolumab and ipilimumab in sequence. The receptors come from a human donor with melanoma. Both conserved end residues are part of each CDR3. Each record gives: D gene, V gene, CDR3 protein. The D gene is left open where the match is weak.

>TRBD2|TRBV7-2
CASSFGFGGGSYEQYF
>.|TRBV7-9
CASSSFDGVYYGYTF
>TRBD2|TRBV9
CASGLRSGSGNEQYF
>TRBD1|TRBV5-1
CASSLETGATEAFF
>TRBD1|TRBV4-1
CASSQDSGQGVGYGYTF
>TRBD1|TRBV28
CASSSDRPNLNYEQYF
>TRBD2|TRBV7-8
CASSPRLELAGYF
>TRBD2|TRBV27
CASSFNGRHNEQFF
>TRBD1|TRBV5-5
CASSLIDRVSPYEQYF
>TRBD1|TRBV5-4
CASRGQGANTGELFF
>TRBD1|TRBV4-1
CASSIGQGVTDTQYF
>.|TRBV7-9
CASSPGKHTEAFF
>.|TRBV4-1
CASVAQGNTEAFF
>.|TRBV19
CASSLTRGRGGELFF